This T cell receptor beta chain was identified during a study of blood T cells in healthy people across ages. Researchers collected approximately 9.5 milliliters of peripheral blood from every single donor. Total RNA extracted from each sample amounted to at least 6 micrograms. As concerns this clonotype: Its antigen remains unknown.

A sample-barcoded 5' primer and a J-beta primer mix were used in a second PCR of about 7 to 11 cycles. Using its own MiXCR run on the 5' RACE reads, TCRdb lists one record per CDR3 protein. The sample holds roughly 800,000 distinct CDR3 sequences, nearly 60% seen once. Study-wide points: Expanded clonotype shifts may have been confounded, as the donors had an unknown CMV status.

From germline, CDR1 is ENHRY and CDR2 SYGVKD. The CDR3 runs 15 residues. The ends were cut back, 6 bases at V and 3 bases at J, with 15 bases in the middle. The sequence derives from a man under 40 in good health. This chain uses TRBV10-3 with TRBJ2-1; tentatively, D is TRBD1 or TRBD2 (6 bases each). Sequencing was done on a sample of blood. The CDR3 coding sequence is TGTGCCATCAGCGAGGGGGGTCTTAGCTACAATGAGCAGTTCTTC. It yields the protein CAISEGGLSYNEQFF.